This record concerns one T cell receptor beta chain sequence. The data were taken from a study of blood T cell repertoires in COVID-19. Here immunoSEQ multiplex PCR was the method, and the copy in TCRdb shows in-frame clones only, minus some. Of 110,000 to 150,000 clones in the sample, 85% to 90% were seen once. This CDR3 comprises 15 residues. Trimming cost V 7 bases and J 4 bases; bases outside gene matches: 9. CDR1 and CDR2 from the germline V gene are SNHLY and FYNNEI. This sequence was found in an elderly woman with acute or convalescent COVID-19. Sequenced input: peripheral blood. This rearrangement joins TRBV2 to TRBJ2-3; 9 bases align to TRBD2. CDR3 protein: CASTMVAGVADTQYF. Here the CDR3 DNA reads TGTGCCAGCACCATGGTAGCGGGGGTGGCAGATACGCAGTATTTT.